These 23 T cell receptor beta chains share one sample of origin, sequenced in a study of T cell responses to AZD1222 COVID-19 vaccine (dated by TCRdb to the early 2020s). Reading the label with the study, this specimen's time point is: about 28 days (+/-7) after the second vaccine dose. The library came from the immunoSEQ multiplex PCR assay. TCRdb took over this immuneACCESS table, retaining in-frame rearrangements with V and J assigned. Such tables are incomplete; in checked studies, under half of the missing clones stem from an unresolved V gene, and the remainder is unexplained. The sample table holds 150,000 or so clones, of which over 90% were seen once. Roughly 3.5% of the sample is in the top ten clones. The starting material was peripheral blood, obtained 28 days after the second AZD1222 dose. These TCRs come from an adult who received the AZD1222 COVID-19 vaccine.

This chain joins TRBV6-2 or TRBV6-3 and TRBJ2-1, with 7 bases identical to TRBD1. Germline CDR1 and CDR2: MNHEY and SVGEGT. CDR3 length: 14 amino acids. J gave up 9 bases and V 0 bases, and 5 bases lay outside the gene matches. The CDR3 sequence is CASSYSGQSTEQFF. As DNA, the CDR3 is TGTGCCAGCAGTTACTCGGGACAGTCGACTGAGCAGTTCTTC.

The CDR3 here is CASSRELAALRGGSEQYF. The CDR3 bases are TGCGCCAGCAGCCGTGAGTTAGCGGCCCTACGGGGCGGGTCCGAGCAGTACTTC. The rearrangement links TRBV4-3 to TRBJ2-7, with D possibly being TRBD2 (6 bases). Trimming shortened V by 4 bases and J by 6 bases, and 28 bases separated the two germline ends. Per the germline V gene, CDR1 is LGHNA and CDR2 is YSLEER. The CDR3 extends over 18 amino acids.

J is TRBJ2-7 and V is TRBV2, with D unclear. The CDR3 runs 12 residues. Trimming cost V 8 bases and J 3 bases, with 11 bases left between them. Germline V gives CDR1 SNHLY, CDR2 FYNNEI. CDR3 in DNA: TGTGCCAGCCCCAGGAGAGTCTACGAGCAGTACTTC. Its protein product is CASPRRVYEQYF.

The chain has TRBV4-2 and TRBJ1-4; D is undetermined. The CDR3 consists of 13 residues. Deletions cut 0 bases from V and 5 bases from J, with 4 bases between. CDR1 and CDR2 from the germline V gene are LGHNA and YNFKEQ. CDR3 nucleotides: TGTGCCAGCAGCCAAGAAAGGAATGAAAAACTGTTTTTT. It yields the protein CASSQERNEKLFF.

V gene TRBV10-3 combines with J gene TRBJ1-5, with no clear D. Germline CDR1 and CDR2: ENHRY and SYGVKD. This CDR3 contains 13 residues. Trimming stripped 8 bases from V and 8 bases from J, with 16 bases between. CDR3 amino acids: CAILFGVREPQHF. The CDR3 DNA reads TGTGCCATCCTGTTTGGAGTGAGGGAGCCCCAGCATTTT.

CDR3 nucleotides: TGTGCCCGCACGACGGGGTGGTCCTCTGGGGCCAACGTCCTGACTTTC. Its translation: CARTTGWSSGANVLTF. The chain carries TRBV27 and TRBJ2-6; tentative D call: TRBD2 (5 bases). The length of the CDR3 is 16 residues. V lost 11 bases and J 0 bases, leaving 17 bases between the germline ends. CDR1 is MNHEY and CDR2 is SMNVEV in the germline V gene (reference sequence).

The chain recombines TRBV19 with TRBJ1-1, with D possibly being TRBD1 (6 bases). Trimming stripped 5 bases from V and 7 bases from J, with 14 bases between. Germline CDR1 reads LNHDA; CDR2 reads SQIVND (reference sequence). The CDR3 has 13 amino acids. CDR3 protein: CASSFLLQGEAFF. The CDR3 region has the DNA TGTGCCAGTAGTTTCCTGTTACAGGGTGAAGCTTTCTTT.

This clone was picked up one time. The chain joins TRBV12-3 or TRBV12-4 to TRBJ2-5, with D tentatively TRBD2 (6 bases). The CDR3 has 13 residues. V dropped 5 bases and J dropped 7 bases, with 14 bases sitting between them. For the CDR3, the DNA is TGTGCCAGCAGTCCCGGGGCAGCGGGGACCCAGTACTTC. The encoded protein is CASSPGAAGTQYF.

V gene TRBV18 combines with J gene TRBJ2-1; no firm D call. Germline V gene sequence: CDR1 KGHSH, CDR2 LQKENI. CDR3 length: 16 amino acids. Trimming cost V 0 bases and J 2 bases, with 11 bases left between them. CDR3 nucleotide sequence: TGTGCCAGCTCACCACCGAGGACCTTTACCTACAATGAGCAGTTCTTC. This sequence encodes CASSPPRTFTYNEQFF.

This chain uses TRBV5-3 with TRBJ2-4, with 11 bases that match TRBD1. Being an ORF, TRBV5-3 has a function that is uncertain. The CDR3 has 13 residues. The J segment lost 2 bases and the V segment lost 8 bases, leaving 0 bases of the junction unmatched. The CDR3 sequence: CARDRGPKNIQYF. CDR3 DNA: TGTGCCAGGGACAGGGGGCCCAAAAACATTCAGTACTTC.

The genes are TRBV19 and TRBJ2-1, with 12 bases aligning to TRBD2. The ends lost 5 bases at V and 4 bases at J; junction bases unmatched: 6. Germline CDR1 LNHDA, CDR2 SQIVND (reference sequence). The CDR3 sequence is 16 residues long. The CDR3 loop reads CASSPRLAGVYNEQFF. CDR3 sequence (DNA): TGTGCCAGTAGTCCCCGACTAGCGGGAGTGTACAATGAGCAGTTCTTC.

The gene calls are TRBV6-5 and TRBJ1-2; D is unclear. The CDR3 is 11 amino acids. Germline loops: CDR1 MNHEY, CDR2 SVGAGI. Trimming left V 9 bases short and J 4 bases short, with 9 bases between. CDR3 amino acids: CASTGGYGYTF. The CDR3 DNA sequence: TGTGCCAGTACCGGTGGCTATGGCTACACCTTC.

The V gene is TRBV28, the J gene TRBJ2-7; D not certain. Deletions cut 6 bases from V and 0 bases from J, with 9 bases between. Germline CDR1 reads MDHEN; CDR2 reads SYDVKM. This CDR3 region has 13 residues. The CDR3 spells CASREPGSYEQYF. CDR3 in DNA: TGTGCCAGCAGAGAACCGGGCTCCTACGAGCAGTACTTC.

This sequence joins TRBV18 and TRBJ2-4; TRBD1 matches 8 bases. This CDR3 contains 17 residues. Looked up from germline, CDR1 is KGHSH and CDR2 is LQKENI. Trimming took 5 bases from V and 8 from J; bases not matched to a gene: 17. This chain's CDR3 is CASSSPTGVSPPDIQYF. The CDR3 nucleotides read TGTGCCAGCTCATCCCCGACAGGGGTGTCCCCGCCGGACATTCAGTACTTC.

V usage is TRBV4-2 and J usage is TRBJ1-1; D perhaps matches TRBD1 (5 bases). Per germline, CDR1 LGHNA and CDR2 YNFKEQ. The germline V and J ends were trimmed by 1 base and 7 bases, with 13 bases remaining between them. The CDR3 is 14 amino acids. The CDR3 region is CASSQVPRAVEAFF. The CDR3 bases are TGTGCCAGCAGCCAAGTGCCCAGGGCTGTTGAAGCTTTCTTT.

V gene TRBV3-1 (or the pseudogene TRBV3-2) combines with J gene TRBJ2-4, with D possibly being TRBD2 (6 bases). The V gene's germline CDR1 is LGHDT and CDR2 YNNKEL (reference sequence). V was pared by 1 base and J by 7 bases, with 14 bases between. There are 15 residues in the CDR3. Here the CDR3 reads CASSQGAGSYNIQYF. In DNA, the CDR3 is TGTGCCAGCAGCCAAGGGGCGGGGAGTTACAACATTCAGTACTTC.

The chain is built from TRBV5-1 and TRBJ2-1, with D perhaps matching TRBD2 (5 bases). Germline loops: CDR1 SGHRS, CDR2 YFSETQ. The CDR3 is 16 residues long. The germline V and J ends were trimmed by 0 bases and 0 bases, with 10 bases remaining between them. The CDR3 region is CASSLGVTSSYNEQFF. CDR3 sequence (DNA): TGCGCCAGCAGCTTGGGGGTAACTAGCTCCTACAATGAGCAGTTCTTC.

This clone was counted between two and nine times. The CDR3 loop is CASSLEVGNTIYF. The CDR3 DNA is TGTGCCAGCAGCTTAGAAGTGGGAAACACCATATATTTT. The rearrangement uses TRBV11-2 and TRBJ1-3; D unclear. Trimming removed 0 bases from V and 4 bases from J, with 4 bases in between. CDR3 length equals 13 residues. Per the germline V gene, CDR1 is SGHAT and CDR2 is FQNNGV.

As concerns this clone: Other DNA sequences in the same sample also yield this CDR3. The V gene is TRBV18, the J gene TRBJ2-5; D ambiguous. Germline lookup yields CDR1 KGHSH and CDR2 LQKENI. This CDR3 region has 12 residues. The germline V and J ends were trimmed by 0 bases and 5 bases, with 4 bases remaining between them. The CDR3 sequence: CASSPPGETQYF. CDR3 in DNA: TGTGCCAGCTCACCACCCGGGGAGACCCAGTACTTC.

This clone was observed once. The chain links TRBV7-2 to TRBJ1-5, with D tentatively TRBD1 (6 bases). The CDR3 length is 15 residues. The germline V gene encodes CDR1 SGHTA and CDR2 FQGNSA. V was shortened by 4 bases and J by 6 bases, with 16 bases between the two germline ends. The CDR3 DNA reads TGTGCCAGCAGCTCTCACAGGGTAGCGGGTCAGCCCCAGCATTTT. The encoded protein is CASSSHRVAGQPQHF. Complete variable domain (other parts from reference TRBV7-2 and TRBJ1-5): GAGVSQSPSNKVTEKGKDVELRCDPISGHTALYWYRQSLGQGLEFLIYFQGNSAPDKSGLPSDRFSAERTGGSVSTLTIQRTQQEDSAVYLCASSSHRVAGQPQHFGDGTRLSIL.

The gene calls are TRBV6-2 or TRBV6-3 and TRBJ2-7; unclear D gene. Trimming left V 5 bases short and J 2 bases short, with 4 bases between. Germline values: CDR1 MNHEY, CDR2 SVGEGT. This CDR3 is 11 amino acids long. The CDR3 nucleotides are TGTGCCAGCAGTAGAACCTACGAGCAGTACTTC. Its protein is CASSRTYEQYF.

The J gene is TRBJ1-5, the V gene TRBV7-9; 8 nucleotides line up with TRBD1. CDR3 length equals 13 residues. V lost 5 bases and J lost 8; bases outside the gene matches: 5. Per germline, CDR1 SEHNR and CDR2 FQNEAQ (reference sequence). The chain's CDR3 is CASSTGGWEPQHF. DNA of the CDR3: TGTGCCAGCAGCACAGGGGGATGGGAGCCCCAGCATTTT. Together with reference TRBV7-9 and TRBJ1-5, the CDR3 gives the full variable domain: DTGVSQNPRHKITKRGQNVTFRCDPISEHNRLYWYRQTLGQGPEFLTYFQNEAQLEKSRLLSDRFSAERPKGSFSTLEIQRTEQGDSAMYLCASSTGGWEPQHFGDGTRLSIL.

For the CDR3, the DNA is TGTGCCAGCAGTCCCCGGGATGGGGCTGAAGCTTTCTTT. It encodes CASSPRDGAEAFF. The genes are TRBV6-2 or TRBV6-3 and TRBJ1-1; D uncertain. V was trimmed by 5 bases and J by 6 bases, leaving 13 bases between them. CDR1 MNHEY and CDR2 SVGEGT come from the germline V gene. The CDR3 extends over 13 amino acids.